Shown below are 14 T cell receptor beta chains from a single sample sequenced in a study of blood T cell repertoires in COVID-19. Clones were sequenced by immunoSEQ multiplex PCR, and TCRdb holds only the in-frame ones, with some missing. The sample has about 200,000 clones, approximately 90% seen once. The sequenced sample was peripheral blood. These receptor sequences come from a man aged 80 or over with acute or convalescent COVID-19.

The gene calls are TRBV30 and TRBJ2-1, with no clear D. Trimming shortened V by 0 bases and J by 8 bases, and 11 bases separated the two germline ends. This CDR3 is built from 13 residues. The germline gives CDR1 GTSNPN, CDR2 SVGIG (reference sequence). CDR3 in amino acids: CAWSVPPRHEQFF. The CDR3 nucleotides are TGTGCCTGGAGTGTTCCCCCGCGGCATGAGCAGTTCTTC.

The chain joins TRBV2 to TRBJ2-2; 7 bases line up with TRBD1. Germline V gives CDR1 SNHLY, CDR2 FYNNEI. Trimming removed 5 bases from V and 0 bases from J; junction bases left unmatched: 6. This CDR3 spans 16 amino acids. CDR3 sequence (DNA): TGTGCCAGCAGTAAACAGGGGCTTGCGAACACCGGGGAGCTGTTTTTT. Its translation is CASSKQGLANTGELFF.

The chain has TRBV2 and TRBJ2-1; D is unresolved. The CDR3 totals 14 residues. Per the germline V gene, CDR1 is SNHLY and CDR2 is FYNNEI. Trimming pared 2 bases from V and 4 bases from J, leaving 9 bases between. Written as DNA, the CDR3 is TGTGCCAGCAGTGAAAACAGCCCATACAATGAGCAGTTCTTC. Translating it yields CASSENSPYNEQFF.

Worth noting for this clone: The same CDR3 can be traced to other DNA sequences in this sample. V usage is TRBV4-2 and J usage is TRBJ2-5; tentative D call: TRBD1 (5 bases). The V gene's germline CDR1 is LGHNA and CDR2 YNFKEQ. The CDR3 covers 15 residues. Trimming took 0 bases from V and 2 from J, leaving 10 bases between them. CDR3 residues: CASSQDGTGQETQYF. In DNA form, the CDR3 reads TGTGCCAGCAGCCAAGATGGAACAGGTCAAGAGACCCAGTACTTC.

This clone was counted many times. V gene TRBV6-5 combines with J gene TRBJ2-7; TRBD1 might be the D (5 bases). The CDR3 consists of 14 residues. Trimming took off 6 bases at V and 6 bases at J, with 18 bases between the two ends. Germline CDR1 is MNHEY and CDR2 is SVGAGI. The CDR3 DNA is TGTGCCAGCAGGCCAACCGGGCAGGGTGCCGAGCAGTACTTC. Amino acids: CASRPTGQGAEQYF.

The V gene is TRBV7-2, the J gene TRBJ2-1; D is perhaps TRBD2 (5 bases). This CDR3 is 13 amino acids long. V lost 2 bases and J lost 4, with 6 bases in between. Germline lookup yields CDR1 SGHTA and CDR2 FQGNSA. Written as DNA, the CDR3 is TGTGCCAGCAGCTTACGGACTTACAATGAGCAGTTCTTC. Its translation is CASSLRTYNEQFF. Full variable domain (missing parts from reference TRBV7-2 and TRBJ2-1): GAGVSQSPSNKVTEKGKDVELRCDPISGHTALYWYRQSLGQGLEFLIYFQGNSAPDKSGLPSDRFSAERTGGSVSTLTIQRTQQEDSAVYLCASSLRTYNEQFFGPGTRLTVL.

The gene calls are TRBV23-1 and TRBJ1-4, with 7 positions matching TRBD1. TRBV23-1 is noted as an ORF with a role that remains uncertain. V lost 8 bases and J lost 8; bases outside the gene matches: 11. The CDR3 runs to 14 residues. The CDR3 here is CASRKQGNLEKLFF. CDR3 bases: TGCGCCAGCCGGAAACAGGGGAATCTGGAAAAACTGTTTTTT.

The chain links TRBV19 to TRBJ1-2, with D unresolved. The CDR3 loop spans 15 amino acids. Looked up from germline, CDR1 is LNHDA and CDR2 is SQIVND (reference sequence). V was trimmed by 5 bases and J by 5 bases, leaving 18 bases between them. CDR3 residues: CASSPREVLLYGYTF. The CDR3 region has the DNA TGTGCCAGTAGTCCTCGGGAGGTTCTTCTTTATGGCTACACCTTC.

This chain connects TRBV11-3 to TRBJ1-1; possible D gene TRBD1, 5 bases. Trimming removed 1 base at V and 3 bases at J, with 9 bases between. CDR3 length: 14 amino acids. Germline V gives CDR1 SGHNT, CDR2 YENEEA. CDR3 protein: CASSLGGDDTEAFF. The CDR3 DNA follows: TGTGCCAGCAGCTTAGGGGGGGACGACACTGAAGCTTTCTTT.

This clone appeared a single time. The genes are TRBV20-1 and TRBJ1-2, with unresolved D. Per germline, CDR1 DFQATT and CDR2 SNEGSKA (reference sequence). Trimming cost V 6 bases and J 0 bases, with 5 bases left between them. The CDR3 length is 11 residues. In DNA, the CDR3 is TGCAGTGCATCTCCTAACTATGGCTACACCTTC. This encodes CSASPNYGYTF.

V gene TRBV2 combines with J gene TRBJ2-2; 7 nucleotides match TRBD2. The V and J ends lost 7 bases and 3 bases, in that order; junction bases with no gene match: 5. The CDR3 length is 14 residues. Germline V gene sequence: CDR1 SNHLY, CDR2 FYNNEI. Here the CDR3 reads CASKGGRDTGELFF. The CDR3 DNA reads as TGTGCCAGCAAAGGCGGGAGAGACACCGGGGAGCTGTTTTTT. Drawing the rest from reference TRBV2 and TRBJ2-2, the complete variable domain is EPEVTQTPSHQVTQMGQEVILRCVPISNHLYFYWYRQILGQKVEFLVSFYNNEISEKSEIFDDQFSVERPDGSNFTLKIRSTKLEDSAMYFCASKGGRDTGELFFGEGSRLTVL.

This chain joins TRBV11-2 and TRBJ2-4, with TRBD2 matching 13 bases. V trimming: 3 bases; J trimming: 12 bases; junction bases outside the gene matches: 5. The germline V gene has CDR1 SGHAT and CDR2 FQNNGV. This CDR3 is built from 14 residues. CDR3 loop: CASSFTSGRAHQYF. The CDR3 DNA sequence: TGTGCCAGCAGCTTCACTAGCGGGAGGGCCCATCAGTACTTC.

The chain carries TRBV6-2 or TRBV6-3 and TRBJ2-1; 9 bases match TRBD2. The CDR3 extends over 18 amino acids. Germline V gene lookup returns CDR1 MNHEY and CDR2 SVGEGT. V shed 0 bases and J 6 bases; nucleotides not matched to a gene: 12. CDR3 DNA sequence: TGTGCCAGCAGTTACTCGATTGCGGGAGGGCCTTTATCCAATGAGCAGTTCTTC. It translates to CASSYSIAGGPLSNEQFF.

The V and J genes are TRBV7-2 and TRBJ1-6, with D possibly being TRBD1 (5 bases). The CDR3 extends over 14 amino acids. CDR1 and CDR2 (germline): SGHTA, FQGNSA. Trimming took 5 bases from V and 6 from J, leaving 11 bases between them. CDR3 residues: CASSAGPVNSPLHF. CDR3 sequence (DNA): TGTGCCAGCAGCGCGGGACCGGTTAATTCACCCCTCCACTTT.